Included here is one TCR beta chain sequence, with context. Its antigen is unknown. It may be a read error: a sequence one base away is much more abundant. The CDR3 holds 16 amino acids from the cysteine to the phenylalanine. Left in the record is the CDR3 DNA by itself, 48 bases read in frame from the first base. From a lookup of the germline V gene, CDR1 and CDR2 are MNHEY and SVGAGI. A multiplex PCR system amplified the TCR beta CDR3 region, with a first 10-cycle round using 32 V-gene forward and 13 J-gene reverse primers. First-round PCR used a QIAGEN Multiplex PCR Kit, and primer sequences were filed in Chinese patent CN105087789A. In a second PCR round, Illumina universal primers were added with the Phusion High-Fidelity PCR Kit. Sequencing of the TCR libraries was done on the Illumina HiSeq X Ten platform in paired-end mode with a 151 bp read length. The published analysis was carried out like this. Cutadapt removed reads without multiplex PCR primers, PEAR merged read pairs, and MiXCR with default settings called CDR3 regions. Repertoire diversity was assessed by Shannon entropy, and clonality was calculated as one minus the Shannon entropy divided by the ln of the count of productive unique sequences. Clonotypes present at frequencies of at least 0.5% were defined as dominant or high-frequency T-cell clones. TCRdb reworked the public reads: Q25 trimming with fastp, MiXCR clone assembly, productive beta chains retained. CDR3 protein duplicates are merged, each entry listing the most common genes and DNA. V and J calls and clone size were set by TCRdb, not the authors. In this sample the table shows 5,000 to 6,500 distinct CDR3 sequences, less than 20% of which occur a single time. In total, the top ten clones hold about 3.8% of the sample.

The TCR template was genomic DNA extracted from bulk tumor tissue, and 600 ng of gDNA was amplified for each sample. During surgery, multiple biopsies were taken from each primary tumor and placed as far apart as possible within the tumor mass. The study cohort was described as untreated, and the patients were newly diagnosed NSCLC cases having curative surgery. The donors were approximately 14 patients with newly diagnosed non-small cell lung cancer who were having surgery with curative intent. Two independent pathologists examined the resected tumor masses. Sequencing was performed only on DNA and RNA samples of high quality. The entry originates in a study of immune heterogeneity within non-small cell lung tumors (dated by TCRdb to 2016 to 2019). Study-level background: By histology, the tumors were a few squamous cell carcinomas, around 10 non-squamous carcinomas and 1 tumor not otherwise specified. To look at intratumoral immune heterogeneity, the study ran whole-exome sequencing, RNA-seq and TCR beta repertoire sequencing on several spatially distinct regions taken from every NSCLC tumor. For mutant peptides 8 to 11 amino acids long, netMHCpan-3.0 predicted neoantigen binding to the HLA alleles of each patient. TCR repertoires were analyzed from 55 to 65 tumor loci of roughly 15 patients, whereas transcriptome data were available for only 40 or so loci from more than ten patients. What the authors observed across the whole study: Individual patients mostly had different high-frequency TCR beta clonotypes. Within a patient, identical dominant CDR3B clonotypes were found to recur across loci, yet unique high-frequency clones were also harbored in different tumor locations. A statistically significant but moderate positive correlation (R roughly 0.3) was observed between local T-cell repertoire clonality and local tumor mutational burden.

The sequence was collected from a man between 35 and 55 years old with non-small cell lung cancer. The sample consisted of lung tumor tissue. The sequence links TRBV6-5 to TRBJ2-6; D gene: possibly TRBD1, on 7 matching bases. The CDR3 has the sequence CDSSTRGASGANVLTF. The nucleotides read TGTGACAGCAGTACCAGGGGGGCCTCTGGGGCCAACGTCCTGACTTTC.